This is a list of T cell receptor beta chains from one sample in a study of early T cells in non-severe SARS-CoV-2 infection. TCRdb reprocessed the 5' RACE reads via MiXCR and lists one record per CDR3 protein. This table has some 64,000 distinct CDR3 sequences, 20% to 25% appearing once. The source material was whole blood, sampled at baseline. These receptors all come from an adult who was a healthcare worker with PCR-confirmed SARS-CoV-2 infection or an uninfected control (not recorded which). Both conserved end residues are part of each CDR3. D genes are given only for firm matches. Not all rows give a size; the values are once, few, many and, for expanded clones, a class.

CDR3 protein: CASSPWDKNTEAFF
CDR3 DNA: TGTGCCAGCAGCCCCTGGGACAAAAACACTGAAGCTTTCTTT
V gene: TRBV9
J gene: TRBJ1-1
clone size: few
D gene: NA

CDR3 protein: CASSPVLAETQYF
CDR3 DNA: TGTGCCAGCAGCCCAGTACTAGCAGAGACCCAGTACTTC
V gene: TRBV7-8
J gene: TRBJ2-5
clone size: few
D gene: NA

CDR3 protein: CASRISGTGISGANVLTF
CDR3 DNA: TGTGCCAGCAGAATATCCGGGACAGGGATCTCTGGGGCCAACGTCCTGACTTTC
V gene: TRBV6-5
J gene: TRBJ2-6
clone size: few
D gene: TRBD1

CDR3 protein: CASSIETYQPQHF
CDR3 DNA: TGTGCCAGTAGTATAGAAACGTATCAGCCCCAGCATTTT
V gene: TRBV19
J gene: TRBJ1-5
clone size: NA
D gene: NA

CDR3 protein: CAWSLGSYTGELFF
CDR3 DNA: TGTGCCTGGAGTCTGGGGAGTTACACCGGGGAGCTGTTTTTT
V gene: TRBV30
J gene: TRBJ2-2
clone size: NA
D gene: NA

CDR3 protein: CASTLRETQYF
CDR3 DNA: TGTGCCAGCACCTTACGGGAGACCCAGTACTTC
V gene: TRBV2
J gene: TRBJ2-5
clone size: NA
D gene: NA

CDR3 protein: CASSQEIGTSSEQYF
CDR3 DNA: TGCGCCAGCAGCCAAGAAATTGGGACTAGTAGCGAGCAGTACTTC
V gene: TRBV4-1
J gene: TRBJ2-7
clone size: few
D gene: TRBD2

CDR3 protein: CASSYTPRGEKLFF
CDR3 DNA: TGTGCCAGCAGTTACACCCCTCGCGGTGAAAAACTGTTTTTT
V gene: TRBV2
J gene: TRBJ1-4
clone size: few
D gene: NA

CDR3 protein: CASSHGTVREKLFF
CDR3 DNA: TGCGCCAGCAGCCACGGGACAGTAAGGGAAAAACTGTTTTTT
V gene: TRBV4-1
J gene: TRBJ1-4
clone size: few
D gene: TRBD1

CDR3 protein: CASSTEDQPQHF
CDR3 DNA: TGTGCCAGTAGTACGGAGGACCAGCCCCAGCATTTT
V gene: TRBV19
J gene: TRBJ1-5
clone size: few
D gene: NA

CDR3 protein: CSARPPTGLNEKLFF
CDR3 DNA: TGCAGTGCTAGACCTCCGACAGGGTTGAATGAAAAACTGTTTTTT
V gene: TRBV20-1
J gene: TRBJ1-4
clone size: NA
D gene: TRBD1

CDR3 protein: CASSSPGNYNEQFF
CDR3 DNA: TGTGCCAGCAGCTCGCCCGGGAACTACAATGAGCAGTTCTTC
V gene: TRBV7-2
J gene: TRBJ2-1
clone size: NA
D gene: NA

CDR3 protein: CASSYLGQPNTEAFF
CDR3 DNA: TGTGCCAGCAGTTACTTGGGACAACCGAACACTGAAGCTTTCTTT
V gene: TRBV6-6
J gene: TRBJ1-1
clone size: NA
D gene: NA

CDR3 protein: CASSPSPGQGEYGYTF
CDR3 DNA: TGTGCCAGCTCACCTTCCCCGGGACAGGGGGAGTATGGCTACACCTTC
V gene: TRBV18
J gene: TRBJ1-2
clone size: few
D gene: TRBD1

CDR3 protein: CSVEKGGRGYTF
CDR3 DNA: TGCAGCGTTGAAAAGGGGGGACGAGGCTACACCTTC
V gene: TRBV29-1
J gene: TRBJ1-2
clone size: NA
D gene: NA

CDR3 protein: CASSQREYPANTGELFF
CDR3 DNA: TGCGCCAGCAGCCAGCGAGAGTATCCCGCGAACACCGGGGAGCTGTTTTTT
V gene: TRBV4-1
J gene: TRBJ2-2
clone size: few
D gene: NA

CDR3 protein: CASSHRGGLSYNEQFF
CDR3 DNA: TGTGCCAGCAGCCACCGCGGGGGACTATCCTACAATGAGCAGTTCTTC
V gene: TRBV3-1
J gene: TRBJ2-1
clone size: few
D gene: TRBD2

CDR3 protein: CASSPTSGGREQYF
CDR3 DNA: TGTGCCAGCAGCCCTACCTCCGGGGGGCGAGAGCAGTACTTC
V gene: TRBV3-1
J gene: TRBJ2-7
clone size: NA
D gene: NA

CDR3 protein: CSVEDPGQLYGYTF
CDR3 DNA: TGCAGCGTTGAAGATCCCGGACAGCTCTATGGCTACACCTTC
V gene: TRBV29-1
J gene: TRBJ1-2
clone size: few
D gene: NA

CDR3 protein: CASSLRTEDSPLHF
CDR3 DNA: TGTGCCAGCAGCCTTCGGACAGAGGATTCACCCCTCCACTTT
V gene: TRBV7-6
J gene: TRBJ1-6
clone size: few
D gene: NA

CDR3 protein: CASSPGAQITSYTF
CDR3 DNA: TGTGCCAGCAGTCCAGGGGCCCAGATTACAAGCTACACCTTC
V gene: TRBV12-3/TRBV12-4
J gene: TRBJ1-2
clone size: few
D gene: NA

CDR3 protein: CSAFSTQSTDTQYF
CDR3 DNA: TGCAGTGCTTTCTCGACACAGAGCACAGATACGCAGTATTTT
V gene: TRBV20-1
J gene: TRBJ2-3
clone size: NA
D gene: NA